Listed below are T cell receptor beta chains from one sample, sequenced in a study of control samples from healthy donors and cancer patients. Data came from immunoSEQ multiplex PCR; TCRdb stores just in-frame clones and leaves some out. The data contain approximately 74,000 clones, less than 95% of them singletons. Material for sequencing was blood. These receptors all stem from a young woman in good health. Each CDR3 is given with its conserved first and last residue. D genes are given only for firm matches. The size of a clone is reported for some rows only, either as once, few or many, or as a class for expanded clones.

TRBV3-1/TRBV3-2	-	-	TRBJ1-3	CASSQEGRAIYF	TGTGCCAGCAGCCAAGAAGGACGCGCCATATATTTT
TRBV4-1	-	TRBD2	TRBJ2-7	CASSLGTSGYYEQYF	TGCGCCAGCAGCCTCGGGACTAGCGGTTACTACGAGCAGTACTTC
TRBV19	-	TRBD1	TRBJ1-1	CASVDRVDTEAFF	TGTGCCAGTGTAGACAGGGTGGACACTGAAGCTTTCTTT
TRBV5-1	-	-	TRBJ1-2	CASSPGGSYGYTF	TGCGCCAGCAGCCCCGGGGGGAGCTATGGCTACACCTTC
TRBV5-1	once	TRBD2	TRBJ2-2	CASSFWLAEGGELFF	TGCGCCAGCAGCTTTTGGCTAGCGGAGGGCGGGGAGCTGTTTTTT
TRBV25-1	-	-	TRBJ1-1	CASSGRGGGAAEAFF	TGTGCCAGCAGTGGCCGGGGTGGGGGGGCGGCAGAAGCTTTCTTT
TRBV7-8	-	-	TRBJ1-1	CASSLGLLGVLNTEAFF	TGTGCCAGCAGCTTAGGCCTATTGGGAGTGCTGAACACTGAAGCTTTCTTT
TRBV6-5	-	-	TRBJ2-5	CASRPGHLGETQYF	TGTGCCAGCAGACCGGGCCACCTAGGAGAGACCCAGTACTTC
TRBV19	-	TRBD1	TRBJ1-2	CASSLGTGLGYTF	TGTGCCAGTAGTCTTGGGACAGGGCTTGGCTACACCTTC
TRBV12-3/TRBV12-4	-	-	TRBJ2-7	CASSFRGNYEQYF	TGTGCCAGCAGTTTTAGGGGGAACTACGAGCAGTACTTC
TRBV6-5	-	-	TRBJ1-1	CASSYGGSAMNTEAFF	TGTGCCAGCAGTTACGGGGGGTCAGCTATGAACACTGAAGCTTTCTTT
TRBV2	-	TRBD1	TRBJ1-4	CASDRDRGEKLFF	TGTGCCAGCGACCGGGACAGGGGTGAAAAACTGTTTTTT
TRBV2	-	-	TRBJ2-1	CASSGAYNEQFF	TGTGCCAGCAGTGGGGCTTACAATGAGCAGTTCTTC
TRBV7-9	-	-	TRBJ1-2	CASSLSLGPNYGYTF	TGTGCCAGCAGCTTATCGCTGGGCCCCAACTATGGCTACACCTTC
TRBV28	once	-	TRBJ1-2	CASSSDGSYGYTF	TGTGCCAGCAGTTCGGACGGTAGCTATGGCTACACCTTC
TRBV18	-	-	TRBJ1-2	CASSPWGADDGYTF	TGTGCCAGCTCACCATGGGGGGCCGACGATGGCTACACCTTC
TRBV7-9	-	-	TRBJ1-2	CASSLDSYYGYTF	TGTGCCAGCAGTTTAGACAGTTACTATGGCTACACCTTC
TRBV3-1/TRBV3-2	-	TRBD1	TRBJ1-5	CASSLSGTGLHF	TGTGCCAGCAGCCTCTCCGGGACAGGGCTTCATTTT
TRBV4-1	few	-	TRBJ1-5	CASSQFEASPQHF	TGCGCCAGCAGCCAATTCGAGGCGTCGCCCCAGCATTTT
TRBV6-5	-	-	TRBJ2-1	CASSPPVVGGNEQFF	TGTGCCAGCAGCCCCCCCGTAGTGGGGGGCAATGAGCAGTTCTTC
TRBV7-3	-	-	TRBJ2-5	CASSSSFGGQETQYF	TGTGCCAGCAGCTCCTCCTTCGGTGGACAAGAGACCCAGTACTTC
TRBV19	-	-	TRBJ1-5	CASSPGQPRRQPQHF	TGTGCCAGTAGTCCTGGACAGCCCCGTCGGCAGCCCCAGCATTTT
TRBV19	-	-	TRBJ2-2	CASSLTTTFTGELFF	TGTGCCAGTTCCCTGACTACTACTTTCACCGGGGAGCTGTTTTTT
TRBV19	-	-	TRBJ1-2	CATSDKRPPNYGYTF	TGTGCCACCTCGGACAAGCGGCCGCCTAACTATGGCTACACCTTC
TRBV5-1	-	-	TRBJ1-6	CASSLGGYNSPLHF	TGCGCCAGCAGCTTGGGGGGGTATAATTCACCCCTCCACTTT
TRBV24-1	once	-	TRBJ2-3	CATAGARSSDTQYF	TGTGCCACCGCGGGGGCGAGGTCCTCAGATACGCAGTATTTT
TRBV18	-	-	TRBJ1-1	CASSPLGDTEAFF	TGTGCCAGCTCACCACTAGGGGACACTGAAGCTTTCTTT
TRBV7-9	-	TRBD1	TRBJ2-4	CASSSPDRKGAVAKNIQYF	TGTGCCAGCAGCTCACCTGACCGGAAGGGGGCCGTAGCCAAAAACATTCAGTACTTC
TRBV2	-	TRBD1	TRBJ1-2	CASSQDRDAGYTF	TGTGCCAGCAGCCAGGACAGGGACGCAGGCTACACCTTC
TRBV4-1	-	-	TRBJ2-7	CASSQTVQGSYEQYF	TGCGCCAGCAGCCAAACCGTACAGGGCTCCTACGAGCAGTACTTC
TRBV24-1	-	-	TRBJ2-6	CATSDPGVGANVLTF	TGTGCCACCAGTGACCCCGGGGTTGGGGCCAACGTCCTGACTTTC
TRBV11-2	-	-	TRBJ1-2	CASSPSLGRGFSGYTF	TGTGCCAGCAGCCCCTCTCTGGGCAGGGGTTTTTCTGGCTACACCTTC
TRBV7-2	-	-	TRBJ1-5	CASSWGAPSQPQHF	TGTGCCAGCAGCTGGGGGGCGCCTAGTCAGCCCCAGCATTTT
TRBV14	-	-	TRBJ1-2	CASSQDYARGYTF	TGTGCCAGCAGCCAAGATTACGCCCGGGGCTACACCTTC
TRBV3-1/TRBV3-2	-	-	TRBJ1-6	CASSPLMEGSPLHF	TGTGCCAGCAGCCCCTTGATGGAGGGCTCACCCCTCCACTTT
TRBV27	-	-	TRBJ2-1	CASSPLTSPGYNEQFF	TGTGCCAGCAGTCCATTAACTAGCCCGGGATACAATGAGCAGTTCTTC
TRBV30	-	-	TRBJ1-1	CAWSVRPGTEAFF	TGTGCCTGGAGTGTACGCCCCGGCACTGAAGCTTTCTTT
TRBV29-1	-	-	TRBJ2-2	CSVGRQDTGELFF	TGCAGCGTTGGACGTCAGGACACCGGGGAGCTGTTTTTT
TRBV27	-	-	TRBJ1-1	CASSPTGLNTEAFF	TGTGCCAGCAGTCCGACGGGGCTGAACACTGAAGCTTTCTTT
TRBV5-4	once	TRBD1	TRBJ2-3	CASSLVGQGTTDTQYF	TGTGCCAGCAGCTTGGTAGGACAGGGGACAACAGATACGCAGTATTTT
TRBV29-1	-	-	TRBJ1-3	CSVEVGNGNTIYF	TGCAGCGTTGAAGTCGGAAATGGAAACACCATATATTTT
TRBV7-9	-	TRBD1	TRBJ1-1	CASSLVRDSVRGAFF	TGTGCCAGCAGCTTAGTTAGGGACAGCGTTAGAGGAGCTTTCTTT
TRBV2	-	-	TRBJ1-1	CASKLETNTEAFF	TGTGCCAGCAAACTTGAGACGAACACTGAAGCTTTCTTT
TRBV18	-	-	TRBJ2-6	CASSPRGTTGANVLTF	TGTGCCAGCTCACCACGCGGGACAACCGGGGCCAACGTCCTGACTTTC
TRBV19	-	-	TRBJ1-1	CASTTAPTTEAFF	TGTGCCAGTACGACCGCGCCGACCACTGAAGCTTTCTTT
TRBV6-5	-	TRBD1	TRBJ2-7	CASKRDRSSYEQYF	TGTGCCAGCAAACGGGACAGGAGCTCCTACGAGCAGTACTTC
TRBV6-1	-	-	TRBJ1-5	CASSEAGGINQPQHF	TGTGCCAGCAGTGAAGCGGGGGGAATCAATCAGCCCCAGCATTTT
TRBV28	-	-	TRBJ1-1	CASSLRGTWNEAFF	TGTGCCAGCAGTTTAAGGGGGACATGGAACGAAGCTTTCTTT